The 17 T cell receptor beta chains below were found in one sample sequenced in a study of blood T cell repertoires in COVID-19. TCRdb's copy holds only in-frame clones and misses some; the assay was immunoSEQ multiplex PCR. The table has more than 80,000 clones, 80% to 85% seen once; the top ten hold roughly 32%. The sample consisted of peripheral blood. The receptors here all came from a woman of 80 years or more with active or convalescent COVID-19.

This chain connects TRBV19 to TRBJ2-3, with D tentatively TRBD2 (7 bases). Deletions cut 9 bases from V and 2 bases from J, with 15 bases between. The CDR3 sequence is 14 residues long. The V gene's germline CDR1 is LNHDA and CDR2 SQIVND (reference sequence). In nucleotides, the CDR3 is TGTGCCAGCCAAGGGGGGGCGGACACAGATACGCAGTATTTT. Its protein is CASQGGADTDTQYF.

The rearrangement links TRBV5-1 to TRBJ2-5; 11 positions agree with TRBD2. Germline CDR1 is SGHRS and CDR2 is YFSETQ. The ends lost 4 bases at V and 5 bases at J; junction bases unmatched: 13. The CDR3 covers 17 residues. CDR3 nucleotides: TGCGCCAGCAGCCCGAGACTAGCGGGATGGGTTAGTGAGACCCAGTACTTC. Translated: CASSPRLAGWVSETQYF.

The gene calls are TRBV7-9 and TRBJ2-1, with 9 bases matching TRBD2. CDR3 length: 17 residues. CDR1 is SEHNR, CDR2 FQNEAQ, per germline (reference sequence). Unmatched junction bases numbered 8, after V lost 1 base and J lost 4 bases. CDR3 amino acids: CASSLDYGGGVYNEQFF. The CDR3 DNA sequence: TGTGCCAGCAGCTTAGATTACGGCGGGGGGGTATACAATGAGCAGTTCTTC.

This clone was observed a single time. This sequence joins TRBV11-3 and TRBJ2-7; possible D gene TRBD1, 5 bases. The germline V and J ends were trimmed by 0 bases and 1 base, with 22 bases remaining between them. This CDR3 is 19 amino acids long. Germline V gene data show CDR1 as SGHNT and CDR2 as YENEEA. The chain's CDR3 is CASSLDSWLRAGNSYEQYF. The DNA of the CDR3 is TGTGCCAGCAGCTTAGATTCGTGGCTCAGGGCAGGGAATTCCTACGAGCAGTACTTC.

The V and J genes are TRBV6-5 and TRBJ1-5, with D maybe TRBD1 (5 bases). Per the germline V gene, CDR1 is MNHEY and CDR2 is SVGAGI. The CDR3 contains 15 residues. Between the trimmed V and J ends, which lost 5 bases and 7 bases, there was a span of 18 bases. In DNA form, the CDR3 reads TGTGCCAGCAGTCTCTCGGGGGTCGCGGGGCAGCCCCAGCATTTT. Protein product: CASSLSGVAGQPQHF.

Only one count was recorded for this clone. V is TRBV21-1 and J is TRBJ2-3; the table assigns TRBD2, which was not confirmed against the DNA. TRBV21-1 is an annotated pseudogene. The CDR3 runs to 18 residues. In DNA form, the CDR3 reads TGTGCCAGCAGCAAAGGACGGCGGGGTACTAGCGGGTCAGATACGCAGTATTTT. Protein sequence: CASSKGRRGTSGSDTQYF.

The sample holds a few counts of this clone. The chain recombines TRBV30 with TRBJ2-3; possible D gene TRBD1, 6 bases. This CDR3 contains 16 residues. Germline CDR1 is GTSNPN and CDR2 is SVGIG (reference sequence). V was trimmed by 4 bases and J by 2 bases, leaving 19 bases between them. The CDR3 nucleotides read TGTGCCTGGAATGGTGGGGGCAGGTCAAACACAGATACGCAGTATTTT. It encodes CAWNGGGRSNTDTQYF.

This sequence joins TRBV5-8 and TRBJ1-6; D unresolved. The CDR3 is 16 residues long. V was trimmed by 4 bases and J by 4 bases, leaving 15 bases between them. The germline CDR1 and CDR2 sequences are SGHTS and YDEGEE. The CDR3 sequence: CASSNFLGPYNSPLHF. The CDR3 DNA reads TGTGCCAGCAGCAACTTCCTTGGTCCGTATAATTCACCCCTCCACTTT. Filled out from reference TRBV5-8 and TRBJ1-6, the complete variable domain reads EAGVTQSPTHLIKTRGQQATLRCSPISGHTSVYWYQQALGLGLQFLLWYDEGEERNRGNFPPRFSGRQFPNYSSELNVNALELEDSALYLCASSNFLGPYNSPLHFGNGTRLTVT.

J is TRBJ2-1 and V is TRBV29-1, with 7 bases aligning to TRBD1. V shed 7 bases, J shed 2 bases, and the junction held 14 bases outside the gene matches. CDR3 length equals 16 residues. Per the germline V gene, CDR1 is SQVTM and CDR2 is ANQGSEA. The DNA of the CDR3 is TGCAGCGGGGAATTTAAGGGGGCCGGCACCTACAATGAGCAGTTCTTC. Translated, it gives CSGEFKGAGTYNEQFF.

This clone has only a few counts. This chain connects TRBV18 to TRBJ1-2, with no clear D. This CDR3 contains 12 residues. In germline, CDR1 is KGHSH, CDR2 LQKENI. Trimming removed 9 bases at V and 4 bases at J, with 12 bases between. The CDR3 protein is CASARETYGYTF. In DNA form, the CDR3 reads TGTGCCAGTGCGCGGGAGACCTATGGCTACACCTTC. Variable domain in full (rest from reference TRBV18 and TRBJ1-2): NAGVMQNPRHLVRRRGQEARLRCSPMKGHSHVYWYRQLPEEGLKFMVYLQKENIIDESGMPKERFSAEFPKEGPSILRIQQVVRGDSAAYFCASARETYGYTFGSGTRLTVV.

The rearrangement joins TRBV11-3 to TRBJ1-2; 8 bases fit TRBD1. This CDR3 has 15 residues. Germline-derived CDR1 and CDR2 are SGHNT and YENEEA. The trim removed 5 bases at V and 5 bases at J, leaving 10 bases unmatched. CDR3 sequence reads: CASSLMPGQVYGYTF. Here the CDR3 DNA reads TGTGCCAGCAGCCTAATGCCGGGACAGGTGTATGGCTACACCTTC.

V and J are TRBV5-1 and TRBJ1-2, with 8 bases matching TRBD1. The CDR3 sequence is 15 residues long. Germline CDR1 SGHRS, CDR2 YFSETQ. After removal of 2 bases from V and 6 bases from J, the junction contained 9 bases not matched to a gene. CDR3 loop: CASSFLDRVYDGYTF. CDR3 DNA sequence: TGCGCCAGCAGCTTTCTGGACAGGGTGTACGATGGCTACACCTTC. The full variable domain, its missing parts supplied by reference TRBV5-1 and TRBJ1-2, is KAGVTQTPRYLIKTRGQQVTLSCSPISGHRSVSWYQQTPGQGLQFLFEYFSETQRNKGNFPGRFSGRQFSNSRSEMNVSTLELGDSALYLCASSFLDRVYDGYTFGSGTRLTVV.

V gene TRBV7-2 combines with J gene TRBJ2-1, with 8 bases lining up with TRBD2. Trimming at V came to 3 bases and at J to 13 bases, leaving 2 bases not matched to a gene. Germline V gene sequence: CDR1 SGHTA, CDR2 FQGNSA. The CDR3 spans 11 residues. The CDR3, as DNA: TGTGCCAGCAGCTTTACTAGCGGACAGTTCTTC. It codes for CASSFTSGQFF. Complete variable domain (other parts from reference TRBV7-2 and TRBJ2-1): GAGVSQSPSNKVTEKGKDVELRCDPISGHTALYWYRQSLGQGLEFLIYFQGNSAPDKSGLPSDRFSAERTGGSVSTLTIQRTQQEDSAVYLCASSFTSGQFFGPGTRLTVL.

This clone was observed a single time. The chain uses TRBV28 and TRBJ1-5; no clear D gene. Germline V gene lookup returns CDR1 MDHEN and CDR2 SYDVKM. V lost 8 bases and J 2 bases, leaving 13 bases between the germline ends. The CDR3 runs 14 residues. For the CDR3, the DNA is TGTGCCAGCCTAGGAGGTGTTGGCAATCAGCCCCAGCATTTT. Protein product: CASLGGVGNQPQHF. Drawing the rest from reference TRBV28 and TRBJ1-5, the complete variable domain is DVKVTQSSRYLVKRTGEKVFLECVQDMDHENMFWYRQDPGLGLRLIYFSYDVKMKEKGDIPEGYSVSREKKERFSLILESASTNQTSMYLCASLGGVGNQPQHFGDGTRLSIL.

The J gene is TRBJ2-3, the V gene TRBV18, with 7 nucleotides matching TRBD1. The CDR3 covers 15 residues. The V gene's germline CDR1 is KGHSH and CDR2 LQKENI. Germline trimming cut 4 bases from V and 0 bases from J; bases unmatched to any gene: 4. CDR3 DNA sequence: TGTGCCAGCTCACGGGACAGAACTAGCACAGATACGCAGTATTTT. Encoded protein: CASSRDRTSTDTQYF.

The table lists this clone with a few counts. The genes are TRBV5-1 and TRBJ2-1, with 7 bases fitting TRBD1. Germline CDR1 reads SGHRS; CDR2 reads YFSETQ. The ends lost 0 bases at V and 4 bases at J; junction bases unmatched: 4. The length of the CDR3 is 15 residues. CDR3: CASSLGGTAYNEQFF. CDR3 bases: TGCGCCAGCAGCTTGGGAGGGACAGCTTACAATGAGCAGTTCTTC.

The V and J genes are TRBV27 and TRBJ2-6, with unresolved D. The CDR3 length is 14 residues. Per germline, CDR1 MNHEY and CDR2 SMNVEV (reference sequence). V was trimmed by 6 bases and J by 0 bases, leaving 6 bases between them. CDR3: CASREYSGANVLTF. The CDR3 nucleotides are TGTGCCAGCAGGGAGTACTCTGGGGCCAACGTCCTGACTTTC.